This TCR beta chain stems from a study of T cells in women clearing cervical HPV infection. Study at large: Controls gave blood once infection was undetectable; cases at lesion identification.

With regard to this clone: The CDR3 end is not reached by the read, which stops 3 residues before it; the germline J gene fills it in.

Trimming took 6 bases from V and 5 from J; bases not matched to a gene: 10. CDR1 and CDR2 from the germline V gene are DFQATT and SNEGSKA (reference sequence). The CDR3 spans 15 residues. Using immunoSEQ multiplex PCR, the repertoire was profiled, and TCRdb retains in-frame clones only, with some absent. Its table lists about 30,000 clones. The chain uses TRBV20-1 and TRBJ2-1; TRBD2 matches 10 bases. This TCR was recovered from a woman between 18 and 75 years old with a cervical HPV16 infection that either progressed to CIN3+ or cleared (not recorded which). Sequencing was performed on blood buffy coat. This CDR3 is CSAPSSGGAHNEQFF. Partial CDR3 DNA: TGCAGTGCCCCGTCCAGCGGGGGGGCCCACAATGAG.